This T cell receptor (beta chain) was captured in a study of T cell changes during pregnancy in multiple sclerosis. Data came from immunoSEQ multiplex PCR; TCRdb stores just in-frame clones and leaves some out. The sample consists of around 96,000 clones, 90% to 95% of them appearing once. V lost 6 bases, J lost 7 bases, and 7 bases stayed unmatched. The length of the CDR3 is 13 residues. Germline CDR1 and CDR2: WSHSY and SAAADI. The sequence was collected from a female donor with multiple sclerosis, enrolled in a pregnancy study. Source: peripheral blood, taken in the third trimester of pregnancy. The chain is built from TRBV10-2 and TRBJ2-7; 9 nucleotides match TRBD1. The CDR3 nucleotides read TGCGCCAGCAGGGTACAGGGGGCAGGGGAGCAGTACTTC. Its translation: CASRVQGAGEQYF.